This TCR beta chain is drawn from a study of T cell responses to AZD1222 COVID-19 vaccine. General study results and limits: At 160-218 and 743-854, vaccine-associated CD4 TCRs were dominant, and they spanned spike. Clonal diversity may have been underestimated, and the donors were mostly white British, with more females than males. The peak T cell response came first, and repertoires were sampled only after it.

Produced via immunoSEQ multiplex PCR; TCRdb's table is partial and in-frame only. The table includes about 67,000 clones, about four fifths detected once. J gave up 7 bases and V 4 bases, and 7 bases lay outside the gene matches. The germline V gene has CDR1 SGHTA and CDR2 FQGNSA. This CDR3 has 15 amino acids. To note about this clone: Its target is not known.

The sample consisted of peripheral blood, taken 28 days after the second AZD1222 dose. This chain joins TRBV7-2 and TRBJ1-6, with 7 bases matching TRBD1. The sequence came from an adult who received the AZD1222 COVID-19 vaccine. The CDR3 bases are TGTGCCAGCAGCTCAATGACAGGGAGGAATTCACCCCTCCACTTT. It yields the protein CASSSMTGRNSPLHF.